A single sample is the source of the 19 T cell receptor beta chains below, sequenced in a study of cytomegalovirus exposure and HLA in healthy donors. The PCR employed 60 Vbeta primers together with 13 Jbeta primers. The assay was immunoSEQ multiplex PCR, and TCRdb's table has in-frame clones only and misses some. The repertoire consists of 150,000 to 200,000 clones, with 79% occurring once and the leading ten covering about 2%. What was sequenced was PBMCs. The receptor source for this set is a woman aged 50 to 65 in good health and CMV-seronegative.

The rearrangement links TRBV19 to TRBJ2-1; 10 bases align to TRBD2. The CDR3 runs to 17 residues. Trimming at V came to 6 bases and at J to 7 bases, leaving 15 bases not matched to a gene. Germline CDR1 reads LNHDA; CDR2 reads SQIVND (reference sequence). Here the CDR3 DNA reads TGTGCCAGTAGCGAGAACCGCAGGGGTAGCGGGAGGAATGAGCAGTTCTTC. Protein sequence: CASSENRRGSGRNEQFF.

This chain joins TRBV9 and TRBJ2-2; no firm D call. Trimming cost V 3 bases and J 3 bases, with 12 bases left between them. CDR1 and CDR2 from the germline V gene are SGDLS and YYNGEE. The CDR3 consists of 15 residues. The CDR3 loop reads CASSAGLSDTGELFF. The DNA of the CDR3 is TGTGCCAGCAGCGCCGGTTTAAGCGACACCGGGGAGCTGTTTTTT.

This chain uses TRBV4-3 with TRBJ1-3; weak D call: TRBD1 (5 bases). CDR1 is LGHNA and CDR2 is YSLEER in the germline V gene. This CDR3 is 16 amino acids long. V dropped 1 base and J dropped 4 bases, with 14 bases sitting between them. CDR3 region: CASSQGVGAGGNTIYF. The DNA of the CDR3 is TGCGCCAGCAGCCAAGGGGTAGGGGCTGGGGGAAACACCATATATTTT.

The V gene is TRBV15, the J gene TRBJ2-7; D is unclear. Trimming stripped 5 bases from V and 0 bases from J, with 11 bases between. Germline V gives CDR1 LNHNV, CDR2 YYDKDF (reference sequence). The CDR3 is made up of 14 amino acids. This CDR3 reads CATSPRASSYEQYF. CDR3 in DNA: TGTGCCACCAGCCCTCGCGCGAGCTCCTACGAGCAGTACTTC.

The chain is built from TRBV27 and TRBJ1-1; a weak D match, TRBD1 (6 bases). CDR3 length: 15 residues. Germline V gene sequence: CDR1 MNHEY, CDR2 SMNVEV (reference sequence). Between the trimmed V and J ends, which lost 4 bases and 1 base, there was a span of 13 bases. CDR3 in DNA: TGTGCCAGCAGTTCTGCGGGGGCGGGGAACACTGAAGCTTTCTTT. Residues: CASSSAGAGNTEAFF.

CDR3 coding DNA: TGTGCCAGCAGCTTAGGAGCGGACAGAGTCTATAGCAATCAGCCCCAGCATTTT. This codes for CASSLGADRVYSNQPQHF. The genes are TRBV11-3 and TRBJ1-5, with a possible D match to TRBD1 (6 bases). CDR3 length: 18 residues. V was trimmed by 1 base and J by 0 bases, leaving 16 bases between them. CDR1 and CDR2 from the germline V gene are SGHNT and YENEEA.

The CDR3 is CSVERGSGANVLTF. The CDR3 DNA is TGCAGCGTGGAACGCGGCTCTGGGGCCAACGTCCTGACTTTC. V gene TRBV29-1 combines with J gene TRBJ2-6; D ambiguous. With 6 bases removed from V and 0 bases from J, the gap between germline ends came to 9 bases. CDR3 length: 14 residues. CDR1 is SQVTM, CDR2 ANQGSEA, per germline.

V usage is TRBV27 and J usage is TRBJ1-2; possible D gene TRBD1, 6 bases. Germline assignment: CDR1 MNHEY and CDR2 SMNVEV (reference sequence). The V end lost 2 bases, the J end lost 4 bases, and 14 bases lay between the germline ends. This CDR3 spans 15 amino acids. In DNA, the CDR3 is TGTGCCAGCAGTTTAAGAGCCGGACAGCCCTATGGCTACACCTTC. Its translation is CASSLRAGQPYGYTF.

This clone was seen a single time. The chain uses TRBV4-2 and TRBJ1-3; TRBD1 matches 9 bases. CDR1 is LGHNA, CDR2 YNFKEQ, per germline. The J segment lost 2 bases and the V segment lost 4 bases, leaving 6 bases of the junction unmatched. CDR3 size: 16 residues. CDR3 nucleotide sequence: TGTGCCAGCAGCCCACAGGGGGCGGGGGCTGGAAACACCATATATTTT. Translated: CASSPQGAGAGNTIYF.

The chain joins TRBV11-2 to TRBJ2-3, with TRBD1 identical over 10 bases. The trim removed 3 bases at V and 0 bases at J, leaving 9 bases unmatched. The CDR3 has 18 amino acids. CDR1 is SGHAT, CDR2 FQNNGV, per germline. For the CDR3, the DNA is TGTGCCAGCAGCTTCGGAAGCGGGACAGGGGTTAGCACAGATACGCAGTATTTT. Translating gives CASSFGSGTGVSTDTQYF.

This clone was counted once. Compared with germline, one end of the junction differs, possibly owing to a read error. This chain uses TRBV2 with TRBJ1-4, with D perhaps matching TRBD1 (6 bases). Germline V gives CDR1 SNHLY, CDR2 FYNNEI. The CDR3 spans 11 residues. The CDR3 loop is CASSPGTLLGF. CDR3 coding DNA: TGTGCCAGCAGCCCCGGGACACTATTGGGTTTT.

V is TRBV7-9 and J is TRBJ2-7; 8 bases are shared with TRBD2. This CDR3 region has 13 residues. CDR1 SEHNR and CDR2 FQNEAQ come from the germline V gene (reference sequence). J gave up 4 bases and V 5 bases, and 4 bases lay outside the gene matches. Here the CDR3 DNA reads TGTGCCAGCAGCCGGGGGACTAGTTACGAGCAGTACTTC. It yields the protein CASSRGTSYEQYF.

This clone was seen only a few times. The gene calls are TRBV9 and TRBJ2-3, with no clear D. Germline V gene lookup returns CDR1 SGDLS and CDR2 YYNGEE. The CDR3 consists of 12 residues. Deletions cut 5 bases from V and 1 base from J, with 5 bases between. As DNA, the CDR3 is TGTGCCAGCAGGTCCGGCACAGATACGCAGTATTTT. Translation gives CASRSGTDTQYF.

The V and J genes are TRBV5-1 and TRBJ2-3, with 7 bases matching TRBD2. V gave up 0 bases and J gave up 5 bases; unmatched junction bases: 3. This CDR3 contains 14 residues. Per germline, CDR1 SGHRS and CDR2 YFSETQ. CDR3 amino acids: CASSLVGGEDTQYF. CDR3 sequence (DNA): TGCGCCAGCAGCTTGGTTGGGGGGGAAGATACGCAGTATTTT.

The rearrangement joins TRBV6-1 to TRBJ1-2, with 9 bases matching TRBD1. CDR3 size: 13 residues. The germline V gene has CDR1 MNHNS and CDR2 SASEGT. V lost 6 bases and J lost 5; bases outside the gene matches: 4. The CDR3 region is CASSAGTGYGYTF. Written as DNA, the CDR3 is TGTGCCAGCAGCGCCGGGACAGGGTATGGCTACACCTTC.

V gene TRBV7-2 combines with J gene TRBJ2-2; D ambiguous. Germline assignment: CDR1 SGHTA and CDR2 FQGNSA. The V gene lost 3 bases and the J gene lost 3 bases, with 8 bases spanning the gap. The CDR3 contains 14 residues. The CDR3 sequence: CASSFSRDTGELFF. The CDR3 DNA sequence: TGTGCCAGCAGCTTTAGCAGAGACACCGGGGAGCTGTTTTTT.

The chain carries TRBV19 and TRBJ2-7; 7 bases map to TRBD2. V shed 7 bases and J 5 bases; nucleotides not matched to a gene: 11. This CDR3 comprises 14 residues. The germline V gene encodes CDR1 LNHDA and CDR2 SQIVND (reference sequence). The CDR3 protein is CASKLAGVAHEQYF. The CDR3 nucleotides read TGTGCCAGTAAGTTGGCGGGGGTCGCCCACGAGCAGTACTTC.

The chain links TRBV28 to TRBJ2-1; 9 nucleotides align to TRBD1. CDR1 is MDHEN, CDR2 SYDVKM, per germline. The CDR3 sequence is 14 residues long. V lost 2 bases, J lost 8 bases, and 4 bases stayed unmatched. DNA of the CDR3: TGTGCCAGCAGTTTAGGGGGACAGGGACATGAGCAGTTCTTC. Its protein is CASSLGGQGHEQFF.

The chain carries TRBV7-2 and TRBJ1-3, with TRBD1 as a possible D gene (5 bases). Trimming pared 3 bases from V and 0 bases from J, leaving 21 bases between. From germline, CDR1 is SGHTA and CDR2 FQGNSA. This CDR3 is 19 amino acids long. CDR3 in amino acids: CASSFIGASAGPSGNTIYF. As DNA, the CDR3 is TGTGCCAGCAGCTTTATCGGAGCCAGTGCGGGACCCTCTGGAAACACCATATATTTT.